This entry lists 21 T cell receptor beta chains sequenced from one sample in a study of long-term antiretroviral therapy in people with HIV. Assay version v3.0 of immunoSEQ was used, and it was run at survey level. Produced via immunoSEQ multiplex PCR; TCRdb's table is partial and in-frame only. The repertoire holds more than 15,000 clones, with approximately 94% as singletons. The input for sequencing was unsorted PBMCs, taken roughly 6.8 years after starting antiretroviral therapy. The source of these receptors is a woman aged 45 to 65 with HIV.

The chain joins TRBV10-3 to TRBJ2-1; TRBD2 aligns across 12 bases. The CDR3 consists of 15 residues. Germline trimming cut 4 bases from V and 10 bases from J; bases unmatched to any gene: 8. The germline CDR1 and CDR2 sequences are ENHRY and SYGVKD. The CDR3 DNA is TGTGCCATCAGTGTTCGACTAGCGGGAGAGCGGGAGCAGTTCTTC. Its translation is CAISVRLAGEREQFF.

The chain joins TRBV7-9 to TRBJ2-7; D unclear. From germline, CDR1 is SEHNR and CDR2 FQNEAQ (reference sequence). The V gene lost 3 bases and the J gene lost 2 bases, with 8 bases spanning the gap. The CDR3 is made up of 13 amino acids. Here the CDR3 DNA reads TGTGCCAGCAGCTTGGTCCGCACCTACGAGCAGTACTTC. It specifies CASSLVRTYEQYF.

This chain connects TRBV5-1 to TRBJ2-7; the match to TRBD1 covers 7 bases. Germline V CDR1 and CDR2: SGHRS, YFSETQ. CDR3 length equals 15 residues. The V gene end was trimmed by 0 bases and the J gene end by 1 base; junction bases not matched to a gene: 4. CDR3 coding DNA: TGCGCCAGCAGCTTGGCTCCGACAGGGTCCTACGAGCAGTACTTC. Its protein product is CASSLAPTGSYEQYF.

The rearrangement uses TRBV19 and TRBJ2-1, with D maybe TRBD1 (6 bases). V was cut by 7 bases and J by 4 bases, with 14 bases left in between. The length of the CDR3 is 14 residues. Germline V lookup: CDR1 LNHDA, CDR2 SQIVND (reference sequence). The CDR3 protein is CASKEGTSYNEQFF. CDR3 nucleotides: TGTGCCAGTAAAGAAGGGACAAGTTACAATGAGCAGTTCTTC.

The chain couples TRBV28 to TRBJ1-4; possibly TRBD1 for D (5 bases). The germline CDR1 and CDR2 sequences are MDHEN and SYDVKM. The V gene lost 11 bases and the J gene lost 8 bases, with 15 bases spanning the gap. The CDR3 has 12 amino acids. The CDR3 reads CAGGGDQEKLFF. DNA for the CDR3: TGTGCCGGTGGGGGGGATCAGGAAAAACTGTTTTTT.

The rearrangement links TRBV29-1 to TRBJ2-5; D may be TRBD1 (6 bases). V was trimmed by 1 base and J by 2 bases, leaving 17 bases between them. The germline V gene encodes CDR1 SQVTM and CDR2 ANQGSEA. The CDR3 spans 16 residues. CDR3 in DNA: TGCAGCGTTGAAGTGCCGGTGGGGGCGATACAAGAGACCCAGTACTTC. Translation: CSVEVPVGAIQETQYF.

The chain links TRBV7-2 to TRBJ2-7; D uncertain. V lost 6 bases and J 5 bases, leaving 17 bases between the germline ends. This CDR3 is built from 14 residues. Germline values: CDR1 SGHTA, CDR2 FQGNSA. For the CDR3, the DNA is TGTGCCAGCAGTTTAAAAACTGGATCCCACGAGCAGTACTTC. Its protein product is CASSLKTGSHEQYF.

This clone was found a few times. CDR3 DNA sequence: TGTGCCATCAGTGAGTCGATACAGGACTGGAACTATGGCTACACCTTC. It is translated as CAISESIQDWNYGYTF. The V and J genes are TRBV10-3 and TRBJ1-2; D is perhaps TRBD1 (5 bases). Trimming stripped 0 bases from V and 2 bases from J, with 13 bases between. CDR1 and CDR2 (germline): ENHRY, SYGVKD. The CDR3 loop spans 16 amino acids.

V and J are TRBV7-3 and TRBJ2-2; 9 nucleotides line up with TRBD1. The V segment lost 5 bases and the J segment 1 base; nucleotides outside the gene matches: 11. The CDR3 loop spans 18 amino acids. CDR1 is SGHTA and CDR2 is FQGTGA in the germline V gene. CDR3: CASSLHPWDRENTGELFF. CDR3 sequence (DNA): TGTGCCAGCAGCCTGCACCCTTGGGACAGGGAGAACACCGGGGAGCTGTTTTTT.

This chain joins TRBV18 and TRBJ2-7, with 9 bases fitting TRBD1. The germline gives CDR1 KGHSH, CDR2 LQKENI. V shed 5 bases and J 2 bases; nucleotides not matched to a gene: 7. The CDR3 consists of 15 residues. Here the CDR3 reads CASSLGTGSTYEQYF. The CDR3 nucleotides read TGTGCCAGCTCATTGGGGACAGGGTCTACCTACGAGCAGTACTTC.

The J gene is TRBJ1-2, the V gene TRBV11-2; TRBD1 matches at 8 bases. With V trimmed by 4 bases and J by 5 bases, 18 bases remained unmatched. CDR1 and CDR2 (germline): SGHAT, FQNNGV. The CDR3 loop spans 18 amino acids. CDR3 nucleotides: TGTGCCAGCAGCTACACCCCTACGACAGGGGAGGGATTATATGGCTACACCTTC. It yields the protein CASSYTPTTGEGLYGYTF.

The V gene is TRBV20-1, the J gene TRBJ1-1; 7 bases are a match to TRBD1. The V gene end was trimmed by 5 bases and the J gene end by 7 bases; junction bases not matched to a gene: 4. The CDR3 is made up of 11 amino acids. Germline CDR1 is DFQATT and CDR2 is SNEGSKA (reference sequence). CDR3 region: CSAAQGIEAFF. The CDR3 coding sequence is TGCAGTGCTGCACAGGGGATTGAAGCTTTCTTT.

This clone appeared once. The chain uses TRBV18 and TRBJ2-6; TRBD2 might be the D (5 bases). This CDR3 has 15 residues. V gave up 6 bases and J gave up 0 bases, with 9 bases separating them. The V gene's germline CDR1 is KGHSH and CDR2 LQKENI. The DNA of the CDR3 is TGTGCCAGCTCTCCCGAGGGCTCTGGGGCCAACGTCCTGACTTTC. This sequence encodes CASSPEGSGANVLTF.

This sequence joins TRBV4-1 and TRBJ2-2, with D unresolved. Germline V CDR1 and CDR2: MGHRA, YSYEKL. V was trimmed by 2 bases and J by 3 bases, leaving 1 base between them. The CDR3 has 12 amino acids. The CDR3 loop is CASSQYTGELFF. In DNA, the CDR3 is TGCGCCAGCAGCCAATACACCGGGGAGCTGTTTTTT.

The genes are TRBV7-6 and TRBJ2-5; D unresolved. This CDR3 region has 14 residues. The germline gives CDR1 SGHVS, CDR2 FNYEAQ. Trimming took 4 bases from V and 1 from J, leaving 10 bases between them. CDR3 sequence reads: CASSSTRFQETQYF. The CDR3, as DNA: TGTGCCAGCAGCTCCACGAGATTCCAAGAGACCCAGTACTTC. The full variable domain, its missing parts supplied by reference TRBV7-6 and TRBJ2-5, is GAGVSQSPRYKVTKRGQDVALRCDPISGHVSLYWYRQALGQGPEFLTYFNYEAQQDKSGLPNDRFSAERPEGSISTLTIQRTEQRDSAMYRCASSSTRFQETQYFGPGTRLLVL.

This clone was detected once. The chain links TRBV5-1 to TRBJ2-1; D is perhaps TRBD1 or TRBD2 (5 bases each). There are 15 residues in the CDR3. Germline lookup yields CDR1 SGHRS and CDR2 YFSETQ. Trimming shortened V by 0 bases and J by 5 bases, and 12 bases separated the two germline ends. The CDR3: CASSLGGTNNNEQFF. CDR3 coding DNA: TGCGCCAGCAGCTTGGGAGGGACCAATAACAATGAGCAGTTCTTC.

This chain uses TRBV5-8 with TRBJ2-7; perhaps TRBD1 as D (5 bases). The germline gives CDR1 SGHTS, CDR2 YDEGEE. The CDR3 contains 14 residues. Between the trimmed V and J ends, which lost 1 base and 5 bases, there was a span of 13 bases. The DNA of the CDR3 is TGTGCCAGCAGCTTGTACAGGACCTCGAACGAGCAGTACTTC. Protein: CASSLYRTSNEQYF.

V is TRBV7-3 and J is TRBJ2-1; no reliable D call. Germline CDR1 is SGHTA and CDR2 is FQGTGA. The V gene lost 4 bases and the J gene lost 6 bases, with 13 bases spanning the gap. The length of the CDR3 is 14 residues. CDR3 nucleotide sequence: TGTGCCAGCAGCTATAAGGGTTCCCGCAATGAGCAGTTCTTC. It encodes CASSYKGSRNEQFF.

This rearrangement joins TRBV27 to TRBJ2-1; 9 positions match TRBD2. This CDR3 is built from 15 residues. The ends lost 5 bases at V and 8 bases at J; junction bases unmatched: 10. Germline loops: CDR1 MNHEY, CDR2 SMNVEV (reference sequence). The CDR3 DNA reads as TGTGCCAGCAGTCTTAGCGGGAGTACAATCGATGAGCAGTTCTTC. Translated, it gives CASSLSGSTIDEQFF.

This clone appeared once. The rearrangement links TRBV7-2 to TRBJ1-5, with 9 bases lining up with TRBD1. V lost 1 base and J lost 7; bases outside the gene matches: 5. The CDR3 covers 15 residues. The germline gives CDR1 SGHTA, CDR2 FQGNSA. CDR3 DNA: TGTGCCAGCAGCTTAGTTACAGGGGGCGGACAGCCCCAGCATTTT. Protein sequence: CASSLVTGGGQPQHF.

The CDR3: CASSYGGDLKFYEQYF. In DNA, the CDR3 is TGTGCCAGCAGTTACGGAGGGGACCTAAAGTTCTACGAGCAGTACTTC. V is TRBV6-5 and J is TRBJ2-7, with TRBD2 as a possible D gene (6 bases). V lost 2 bases to trimming and J lost 3 bases, with 17 bases between them. The CDR3 loop spans 16 amino acids. The germline gives CDR1 MNHEY, CDR2 SVGAGI.